The present TCR beta chain was sequenced within a study of technical replicates of blood from a handful of donors. Repertoires were generated with immunoSEQ multiplex PCR, while TCRdb's copy carries only in-frame clones and drops some. Of tens of thousands of clones detected, about 91% appear once; the ten largest clones hold 0.41%. Per the germline V gene, CDR1 is SGHAT and CDR2 is FQNNGV. This CDR3 is 12 amino acids long. The V and J ends lost 2 bases and 12 bases respectively, with 13 bases between them. Sequencing was performed on T cells isolated from PBMCs. The TCR comes from a human donor in good health. The chain carries TRBV11-2 and TRBJ1-1; a possible D gene is TRBD1 (6 bases). The CDR3 region has the DNA TGTGCCAGCAGCTTATTGGCAGGGGTAACTTTCTTT. Amino acid sequence: CASSLLAGVTFF. The full variable domain, in which reference TRBV11-2 and TRBJ1-1 provide the parts outside the CDR3, is EAGVAQSPRYKIIEKRQSVAFWCNPISGHATLYWYQQILGQGPKLLIQFQNNGVVDDSQLPKDRFSAERLKGVDSTLKIQPAKLEDSAVYLCASSLLAGVTFFGQGTRLTVV.